These 22 T cell receptor beta chains originate from one sample sequenced in a study of cytomegalovirus exposure and HLA in healthy donors. PCR primers comprised 60 Vbeta and 13 Jbeta primers. Produced via immunoSEQ multiplex PCR; TCRdb's table is partial and in-frame only. The sample contains 100,000 to 120,000 clones, nearly 80% of which appear only once. Sequenced sample: PBMCs. Receptors originate from a young man in good health and CMV-seronegative.

The V call is TRBV4-3, the J call TRBJ2-4; D is uncertain. CDR3 length: 15 residues. CDR1 is LGHNA, CDR2 YSLEER, per germline. With 0 bases removed from V and 8 bases from J, the gap between germline ends came to 14 bases. The CDR3 loop reads CASSQDVSSWDIQYF. The CDR3 region has the DNA TGCGCCAGCAGCCAAGATGTTAGCTCTTGGGACATTCAGTACTTC.

This chain joins TRBV4-3 and TRBJ2-3, with D perhaps TRBD2 (6 bases). Trimming took off 0 bases at V and 0 bases at J, with 13 bases between the two ends. CDR3 length equals 17 residues. The germline V gene has CDR1 LGHNA and CDR2 YSLEER. This CDR3 reads CASSQDRAGTSTDTQYF. The CDR3 coding sequence is TGCGCCAGCAGCCAAGATAGGGCGGGGACTAGCACAGATACGCAGTATTTT.

The rearrangement uses TRBV7-2 and TRBJ2-3, with D unclear. The CDR3 is 15 amino acids. Germline CDR1 reads SGHTA; CDR2 reads FQGNSA. V lost 1 base, J lost 0 bases, and 8 bases lay in between. CDR3 bases: TGTGCCAGCAGCTTAGACGGTTATAGCACAGATACGCAGTATTTT. Translating gives CASSLDGYSTDTQYF.

This clone was observed a handful of times. Within the sample, other DNA sequences also encode this same CDR3. This rearrangement joins TRBV9 to TRBJ1-2; the match to TRBD1 covers 8 bases. The ends lost 2 bases at V and 3 bases at J; junction bases unmatched: 0. CDR1 and CDR2 from the germline V gene are SGDLS and YYNGEE. The length of the CDR3 is 13 residues. DNA for the CDR3: TGTGCCAGCAGCGTGGGACAGGACTATGGCTACACCTTC. It yields the protein CASSVGQDYGYTF.

This rearrangement joins TRBV7-2 to TRBJ2-3; D uncertain. The CDR3 loop spans 17 amino acids. With 1 base removed from V and 6 bases from J, the gap between germline ends came to 20 bases. The V gene's germline CDR1 is SGHTA and CDR2 FQGNSA. The CDR3 DNA reads as TGTGCCAGCAGCTTAGGGCCCCCTTCGTCCCTAGTGGATACGCAGTATTTT. This translates into CASSLGPPSSLVDTQYF. Full variable domain (remainder filled in from reference TRBV7-2 and TRBJ2-3): GAGVSQSPSNKVTEKGKDVELRCDPISGHTALYWYRQSLGQGLEFLIYFQGNSAPDKSGLPSDRFSAERTGGSVSTLTIQRTQQEDSAVYLCASSLGPPSSLVDTQYFGPGTRLTVL.

This clone was recorded a few times. The germline gene is not matched at one end of the junction; a read error may be the cause. The rearrangement joins TRBV7-7 to TRBJ1-3; 10 bases match TRBD1. The CDR3 runs to 19 residues. Germline CDR1 SSHAT, CDR2 FNYEAQ (reference sequence). The CDR3 sequence is CASSPGQGGGRFSGNTIYF. The CDR3 DNA reads TGTGCTAGCAGCCCCGGACAGGGGGGCGGAAGGTTCTCTGGAAACACCATATATTTT.

V is TRBV7-8 and J is TRBJ1-1; possible D gene TRBD1, 5 bases. Per the germline V gene, CDR1 is SGHVS and CDR2 is FQNEAQ. The CDR3 has 15 amino acids. V was trimmed by 5 bases and J by 5 bases, leaving 18 bases between them. The CDR3 bases are TGTGCCAGCAGCCGTTTTCTTAGGGGAGGAACTGAAGCTTTCTTT. It specifies CASSRFLRGGTEAFF.

This clone was observed a few times. The chain is built from TRBV5-1 and TRBJ1-2; D not resolved. The length of the CDR3 is 15 residues. V shed 5 bases and J shed 0 bases, with 14 bases lying between them. Germline V CDR1 and CDR2: SGHRS, YFSETQ. The CDR3 protein is CASRPVPDANYGYTF. The CDR3 nucleotides read TGCGCCAGCAGACCGGTACCTGATGCTAACTATGGCTACACCTTC.

Here the CDR3 DNA reads TGTGCCAGCAGCCCCCGGACAGGGTACAATGGCTACACCTTC. This codes for CASSPRTGYNGYTF. The genes are TRBV14 and TRBJ1-2; 8 positions match TRBD1. The trim removed 4 bases at V and 6 bases at J, leaving 7 bases unmatched. The CDR3 has 14 residues. The V gene's germline CDR1 is SGHDN and CDR2 FVKESK.

This clone was observed a few times. J is TRBJ2-2 and V is TRBV10-3; D may be TRBD1 (6 bases). The germline V gene has CDR1 ENHRY and CDR2 SYGVKD. This CDR3 is built from 16 residues. V gave up 6 bases and J gave up 4 bases, with 18 bases separating them. CDR3 protein: CAISPHADRSTGELFF. CDR3 bases: TGTGCCATCAGCCCCCACGCGGACAGAAGCACCGGGGAGCTGTTTTTT.

CDR3 in amino acids: CASGLLKGVGRGLDYGYTF. CDR3 DNA: TGTGCTAGTGGTTTGCTAAAGGGAGTCGGCAGGGGGCTTGACTATGGCTACACCTTC. J is TRBJ1-2 and V is TRBV12-5; 8 nucleotides line up with TRBD1. Germline loops: CDR1 LGHNT, CDR2 FRNRAP. This CDR3 contains 19 residues. V was pared by 2 bases and J by 3 bases, with 17 bases of the junction left unmatched. The whole variable domain, filled in from reference TRBV12-5 and TRBJ1-2, reads DARVTQTPRHKVTEMGQEVTMRCQPILGHNTVFWYRQTMMQGLELLAYFRNRAPLDDSGMPKDRFSAEMPDATLATLKIQPSEPRDSAVYFCASGLLKGVGRGLDYGYTFGSGTRLTVV.

The rearrangement uses TRBV18 and TRBJ1-3, with 7 bases aligning to TRBD1. The ends lost 3 bases at V and 0 bases at J; junction bases unmatched: 8. The CDR3 runs to 17 residues. Germline assignment: CDR1 KGHSH and CDR2 LQKENI. CDR3 DNA sequence: TGTGCCAGCTCACCTTACAGGGGCTCTATCTCTGGAAACACCATATATTTT. It yields the protein CASSPYRGSISGNTIYF. Variable domain in full (rest from reference TRBV18 and TRBJ1-3): NAGVMQNPRHLVRRRGQEARLRCSPMKGHSHVYWYRQLPEEGLKFMVYLQKENIIDESGMPKERFSAEFPKEGPSILRIQQVVRGDSAAYFCASSPYRGSISGNTIYFGEGSWLTVV.

V is TRBV5-6 and J is TRBJ1-2; possibly TRBD1 for D (5 bases). V lost 4 bases and J 8 bases, leaving 15 bases between the germline ends. This CDR3 has 13 amino acids. CDR1 and CDR2 (germline): SGHDT, YYEEEE. Here the CDR3 DNA reads TGTGCCAGCAGCACCGGAGGGGTTGGCGGCTACACCTTC. It is translated as CASSTGGVGGYTF.

CDR3: CASSELGHRNSPLHF. The CDR3 coding sequence is TGTGCCAGCAGTGAACTTGGACACAGGAATTCACCCCTCCACTTT. The V and J genes are TRBV2 and TRBJ1-6, with a tentative D call TRBD1 (5 bases). Trimming removed 2 bases at V and 7 bases at J, with 12 bases between. The CDR3 is made up of 15 amino acids. CDR1 SNHLY and CDR2 FYNNEI come from the germline V gene.

In nucleotides, the CDR3 is TGTGCCAGCAGCCAGCGCGGGTTCACAGATACGCAGTATTTT. It codes for CASSQRGFTDTQYF. The V and J genes are TRBV14 and TRBJ2-3; weak D call: TRBD2 (5 bases). The germline V and J ends were trimmed by 3 bases and 2 bases, with 9 bases remaining between them. Germline loops: CDR1 SGHDN, CDR2 FVKESK. There are 14 residues in the CDR3.

This chain uses TRBV27 with TRBJ1-2; no clear D gene. This CDR3 region has 15 residues. CDR1 and CDR2 from the germline V gene are MNHEY and SMNVEV (reference sequence). The V and J ends lost 2 bases and 8 bases respectively, with 18 bases between them. In DNA form, the CDR3 reads TGTGCCAGCAGTTTAACGTCGGCGAATGGGCACGGCTACACCTTC. This codes for CASSLTSANGHGYTF.

This clone was seen only once. The chain recombines TRBV30 with TRBJ2-5; 8 nucleotides align to TRBD1. V lost 6 bases, J lost 5 bases, and 5 bases stayed unmatched. The CDR3 is 12 amino acids. Germline CDR1 reads GTSNPN; CDR2 reads SVGIG (reference sequence). CDR3 DNA: TGTGCCTGCAAGACAGGGGTCGAGACCCAGTACTTC. Encoded protein: CACKTGVETQYF. Combining the CDR3 with reference TRBV30 and TRBJ2-5 gives the whole variable domain SQTIHQWPATLVQPVGSPLSLECTVEGTSNPNLYWYRQAAGRGLQLLFYSVGIGQISSEVPQNLSASRPQDRQFILSSKKLLLSDSGFYLCACKTGVETQYFGPGTRLLVL.

This clone has just a few counts. The same CDR3 is also encoded by other DNA sequences in this sample. This chain connects TRBV5-1 to TRBJ2-7, with 8 bases fitting TRBD1. Germline CDR1 reads SGHRS; CDR2 reads YFSETQ. CDR3 length: 14 amino acids. V lost 0 bases and J lost 3; bases outside the gene matches: 2. The CDR3 bases are TGCGCCAGCAGCTTGGACAGGGGGGTCTACGAGCAGTACTTC. Amino acid sequence: CASSLDRGVYEQYF.

CDR3 loop: CASSPWTGGQFF. In nucleotides, the CDR3 is TGTGCCAGCAGCCCTTGGACAGGAGGGCAGTTCTTC. The rearrangement joins TRBV7-9 to TRBJ2-1; TRBD1 agrees at 7 bases. Trimming cost V 5 bases and J 12 bases; bases outside gene matches: 7. Germline CDR1 is SEHNR and CDR2 is FQNEAQ (reference sequence). This CDR3 has 12 amino acids.

V and J are TRBV28 and TRBJ1-5; possibly TRBD1 for D (6 bases). V was trimmed by 4 bases and J by 6 bases, leaving 10 bases between them. The length of the CDR3 is 13 residues. Germline V CDR1 and CDR2: MDHEN, SYDVKM. DNA of the CDR3: TGTGCCAGCAGTTACAGGGTCACTCAGCCCCAGCATTTT. Its protein product is CASSYRVTQPQHF.

V is TRBV7-2 and J is TRBJ2-5; D may be TRBD1 (6 bases). The germline gives CDR1 SGHTA, CDR2 FQGNSA. V lost 2 bases and J lost 0, with 10 bases in between. There are 15 residues in the CDR3. As DNA, the CDR3 is TGTGCCAGCAGCTTATCGTGGGGGCACCAAGAGACCCAGTACTTC. As protein: CASSLSWGHQETQYF.

This clone has only a few counts. The V call is TRBV29-1, the J call TRBJ2-5, with D perhaps matching TRBD2 (5 bases). The end of the DNA is better explained by TRBJ2-7, so the J call may be wrong. Germline V gives CDR1 SQVTM, CDR2 ANQGSEA. The length of the CDR3 is 11 residues. The CDR3 DNA sequence: TGCAGCGTTGGGACTTATTACGAGCAGTACTTC. Its protein is CSVGTYYEQYF.